A selection of T cell receptor beta chains follows, all from one sample in a study of cytomegalovirus exposure and HLA in healthy donors. Using immunoSEQ multiplex PCR, the repertoire was profiled, and TCRdb retains in-frame clones only, with some absent. The sample has 50,000 to 60,000 clones. Sequenced input: PBMCs. The receptors here all came from a male donor in good health and CMV-seronegative. The CDR3 runs from the conserved cysteine through the conserved F or W. A D gene is named only where the DNA matches it firmly.

d_call	v_call	j_call	cdr3_nt	cdr3_aa
.	TRBV7-2	TRBJ1-1	TGTGCCAGCAGCCGTAGTTACACTGAAGCTTTCTTT	CASSRSYTEAFF
TRBD1	TRBV11-1	TRBJ2-2	TGTGCCAGCAGCTTAACAACAGGGGCCACCGGGGAGCTGTTTTTT	CASSLTTGATGELFF
.	TRBV6-6	TRBJ1-2	TGTGCCAGCAGTTACTCGAATCTGGGCAACTATGGCTACACCTTC	CASSYSNLGNYGYTF
TRBD2	TRBV7-3	TRBJ2-3	TGTGCCAGCAGCCGCGGACTAGCGAACACAGATACGCAGTATTTT	CASSRGLANTDTQYF
.	TRBV11-2	TRBJ2-6	TGTGCCAGCAGCCCTCCTTTAGCGACTGGGGCCAACGTCCTGACTTTC	CASSPPLATGANVLTF
TRBD2	TRBV11-2	TRBJ2-3	TGTGCCAGCAGCTTAGCGCTAGCGGGAAAGGCAGATAAGCAGTATTTT	CASSLALAGKADKQYF
.	TRBV19	TRBJ1-1	TGTGCCAGTAGTACCCGGGTGGGGGGAGCAACCTCAGGCACTGAAGCTTTCTTT	CASSTRVGGATSGTEAFF
.	TRBV6-1	TRBJ1-4	TGTGCCAGCAGTGAAGCCCTTATTGCAACTAATGAAAAACTGTTTTTT	CASSEALIATNEKLFF
.	TRBV9	TRBJ1-4	TGTGCCAGCAGCGTAGGAGGGAAGGGAGTGAGTGAAAAACTGTTTTTT	CASSVGGKGVSEKLFF
.	TRBV4-2	TRBJ1-5	TGTGCCAGCAGCCAAGGGAGTGGAAGTAATAGCAATCAGCCCCAGCATTTT	CASSQGSGSNSNQPQHF
.	TRBV5-1	TRBJ2-5	TGCGCCAGCACCTTTAACAGCTTAATAAGGGAGACCCAGTACTTC	CASTFNSLIRETQYF
TRBD1	TRBV18	TRBJ1-4	TGTGCCAGCTCACCTGCTGTCCCGGGACAGGCCCCAAAACTGTTTTTT	CASSPAVPGQAPKLFF
.	TRBV4-1	TRBJ2-2	TGCGCCAGCAGCCAAGAGGGCCCCCCCGGGGAGCTGTTTTTT	CASSQEGPPGELFF
.	TRBV5-1	TRBJ1-1	TGCGCCAGCAGGGATACTGCAGGGGCGACTGAAGCTTTCTTT	CASRDTAGATEAFF
.	TRBV5-1	TRBJ1-4	TGCGCCAGCAGCCCGACGGTCGGGGGTAATGAAAAACTGTTTTTT	CASSPTVGGNEKLFF
.	TRBV19	TRBJ2-5	TGTGCCAGTAGTATAGATCTGATGGGGCCGGTGGAGACCCAGTACTTC	CASSIDLMGPVETQYF
TRBD1	TRBV6-6	TRBJ2-1	TGTGCCAGCAGTACTCGCGACAGGGGCGACAATGAGCAGTTCTTC	CASSTRDRGDNEQFF
.	TRBV10-3	TRBJ1-1	TGTGCCATCAGTGAGTCGCAGGGGAACACTGAAGCTTTCTTT	CAISESQGNTEAFF
.	TRBV2	TRBJ1-5	TGTGCCAGCAGTCTCGAGAAGGGGCAGCCCCAGCATTTT	CASSLEKGQPQHF
TRBD1	TRBV18	TRBJ2-1	TGTGCCAGCTCACCGGACAGGGTCACCGAGCAGTTCTTC	CASSPDRVTEQFF
TRBD1	TRBV7-2	TRBJ2-5	TGTGCCAGCAGCTACCACAGGGGGCGCGTAGAGACCCAGTACTTC	CASSYHRGRVETQYF
.	TRBV19	TRBJ1-1	TGTGCCAGTAGTCCTACGCAGAGAGGAGCTTTCTTT	CASSPTQRGAFF
.	TRBV14	TRBJ1-5	TGTGCCAGCAGCGGACAGTTATCTGGGCCCCAGCATTTT	CASSGQLSGPQHF
TRBD2	TRBV7-9	TRBJ2-5	TGTGCCAGCACCCCCACCGGCGGGGGGTCCCAAGAGACCCAGTACTTC	CASTPTGGGSQETQYF
.	TRBV25-1	TRBJ1-1	TGTGCCAGCAGTCGGCAGGGGAACACTGAAGCTTTCTTT	CASSRQGNTEAFF
.	TRBV29-1	TRBJ1-2	TGCAGCGTTGAAGACACAGGAGTCTATGGCTACACCTTC	CSVEDTGVYGYTF
TRBD2	TRBV7-9	TRBJ2-5	TGTGCCAGCAGCTCCCGGGGGGGCCTTGAGACCCAGTACTTC	CASSSRGGLETQYF
.	TRBV28	TRBJ1-5	TGTGCCAGCACCCCCCCCGGAGGTCAGCCCCAGCATTTT	CASTPPGGQPQHF
.	TRBV5-1	TRBJ1-1	TGCGCCAGCAGCCAAGGGGCCTTTTCGAACACTGAAGCTTTCTTT	CASSQGAFSNTEAFF
TRBD2	TRBV30	TRBJ2-2	TGTGCCTGGAGCGTAGCGGGGGAGAACACCGGGGAGCTGTTTTTT	CAWSVAGENTGELFF
TRBD2	TRBV19	TRBJ2-5	TGTGCCACGGGACTAGCGGGAGAAGTAGAGACCCAGTACTTC	CATGLAGEVETQYF
TRBD1	TRBV4-2	TRBJ1-1	TGTGCCAGCAGCCACCCCATTGGACAGGGGGCCACTGAAGCTTTCTTT	CASSHPIGQGATEAFF
TRBD1	TRBV7-2	TRBJ2-7	TGTGCCAGCAGCCTGGGACAGGGGCGTCCCGCCGAGCAGTACTTC	CASSLGQGRPAEQYF
TRBD1	TRBV7-2	TRBJ1-1	TGTGCCAGCAGCTTAGAACAGGGGGCTAACACTGAAGCTTTCTTT	CASSLEQGANTEAFF